The T cell receptor beta chain under discussion was sequenced for a study of T-cell memory formation after mild COVID-19. TCRdb processed the 5' RACE reads anew with MiXCR; each CDR3 protein has one entry. Among 500,000 to 600,000 distinct CDR3 sequences listed, over 15% were seen once. This clonotype was recorded a few times. Its antigen is still unknown. Findings and limits, study-wide: Later expanders leaned toward CD4+, whereas clones contracting from day 15 to 85 were balanced CD4/CD8. Confirmation of SARS-CoV-2 specificity was lacking for second-wave clones peaking day 37. The pre-infection memory compartment contained some responding clones, suggesting cross-reactive memory joined.

The germline CDR1 and CDR2 sequences are MNHEY and SMNVEV (reference sequence). The CDR3 is made up of 14 amino acids. Trimming removed 3 bases from V and 5 bases from J, with 11 bases in between. The receptor comes from an adult woman who had mild COVID-19 (a few samples of this study predate the infection). Cell type and time point are not known. This chain uses TRBV27 with TRBJ1-5; no clear D. Sequencing was performed on PBMCs or a T cell subset sorted from them (not recorded which). In DNA, the CDR3 is TGTGCCAGCAGTTTTAGGCAGTCGCATCAGCCCCAGCATTTT. As protein: CASSFRQSHQPQHF.